A selection of T cell receptor beta chains follows, all from one sample in a study of early stage breast cancer tumors. Assay used: immunoSEQ multiplex PCR; TCRdb lists only in-frame clones, some missing. Here the sample spans approximately 75,000 clones, roughly 80% being singletons. What was sequenced was blood. The receptors stem from a person aged 40 to 50 with breast cancer. Both conserved end residues are part of each CDR3. D genes are given only for firm matches. For some rows the clone size is stated as once, few or many, or as a class when expanded; others skip it.

V gene	clone size	J gene	D gene	CDR3 protein	CDR3 DNA
TRBV9	few	TRBJ2-2	TRBD1	CASSSWGTGGTGELFF	TGTGCCAGCAGCTCATGGGGGACAGGGGGAACCGGGGAGCTGTTTTTT
TRBV6-1	.	TRBJ2-7	TRBD1	CASRTGSDYEQYF	TGTGCCAGTCGGACAGGGTCTGACTACGAGCAGTACTTC
TRBV2	.	TRBJ1-4	.	CASADSGVFF	TGTGCCAGCGCAGACTCCGGGGTGTTTTTT
TRBV5-1	few	TRBJ2-7	.	CASSPGIDGGEQYF	TGCGCCAGCAGCCCCGGGATCGACGGGGGCGAGCAGTACTTC
TRBV6-4	.	TRBJ2-3	TRBD2	CASRERGWGTDTQYF	TGTGCCAGCAGAGAGCGGGGGTGGGGCACAGATACGCAGTATTTT
TRBV18	.	TRBJ1-3	.	CASSPGHSGNTIYF	TGTGCCAGCTCACCAGGACACTCTGGAAACACCATATATTTT
TRBV6-1	once	TRBJ2-7	.	CASSDPPPSYEQYF	TGTGCCAGCAGTGATCCTCCACCTTCCTACGAGCAGTACTTC
TRBV12-5	few	TRBJ2-7	.	CASGFGGSDEQYF	TGTGCTAGTGGTTTCGGGGGATCCGACGAGCAGTACTTC
TRBV4-2	.	TRBJ2-1	TRBD2	CASSQSTSVEQFF	TGTGCCAGCAGCCAGTCAACTAGCGTTGAGCAGTTCTTC
TRBV27	.	TRBJ2-7	.	CASSSPYEQYF	TGTGCCAGCAGCTCTCCCTACGAGCAGTACTTC
TRBV27	.	TRBJ1-5	.	CASSLGRNSNQPQHF	TGTGCCAGCAGTTTAGGGCGGAATAGCAATCAGCCCCAGCATTTT
TRBV11-2	.	TRBJ2-7	TRBD2	CASSLGPSGFSYEQYF	TGTGCCAGCAGCCTAGGGCCTAGCGGGTTCTCCTACGAGCAGTACTTC
TRBV29-1	.	TRBJ1-1	.	CSSTGQGGMNTEAFF	TGCAGCTCTACCGGGCAGGGTGGTATGAACACTGAAGCTTTCTTT
TRBV9	.	TRBJ1-4	.	CASSVGGSATNEKLFF	TGTGCCAGCAGCGTAGGGGGGAGTGCAACTAATGAAAAACTGTTTTTT
TRBV6-1	.	TRBJ1-1	.	CASSEIWESTEAFF	TGTGCCAGCAGTGAAATATGGGAAAGCACTGAAGCTTTCTTT
TRBV5-1	.	TRBJ2-1	TRBD2	CASSLELGTSGRFYNEQFF	TGCGCCAGCAGCTTGGAACTTGGGACTAGCGGGAGGTTCTACAATGAGCAGTTCTTC
TRBV11-2	.	TRBJ2-5	.	CASSSRSETQYF	TGTGCCAGCAGCTCTAGGTCTGAGACCCAGTACTTC
TRBV28	.	TRBJ1-2	TRBD1	CASSLYGQDPYGYTF	TGTGCCAGCAGTTTATACGGACAGGATCCCTATGGCTACACCTTC
TRBV29-1	.	TRBJ2-1	TRBD2	CSVGLADNEQFF	TGCAGCGTTGGACTAGCAGACAATGAGCAGTTCTTC
TRBV25-1	.	TRBJ1-1	.	CASGWGDTEAFF	TGTGCCAGTGGGTGGGGGGACACTGAAGCTTTCTTT
TRBV28	few	TRBJ1-2	.	CASSLISAEGYTF	TGTGCCAGCAGTTTAATCTCGGCAGAAGGCTACACCTTC
TRBV7-9	.	TRBJ2-7	.	CASSPKTGYEQYF	TGTGCCAGCAGCCCGAAGACAGGATACGAGCAGTACTTC
TRBV28	.	TRBJ2-2	TRBD2	CASSLAGGGTGELFF	TGTGCCAGCAGTTTGGCGGGAGGCGGCACCGGGGAGCTGTTTTTT
TRBV6-5	.	TRBJ2-7	.	CASSYSRMGNYEQYF	TGTGCCAGCAGTTACTCGAGGATGGGCAACTACGAGCAGTACTTC